This entry concerns a single T cell receptor beta chain. Antigen specificity is unknown. The study ran its PCR with 60 Vbeta and 13 Jbeta primers. Generated by immunoSEQ multiplex PCR, the TCRdb table keeps only in-frame clones and is missing some. The sample contains some 65,000 clones, roughly two thirds of which appear only once. The CDR3 has 14 amino acids. Germline V lookup: CDR1 SQVTM, CDR2 ANQGSEA. V trimming: 6 bases; J trimming: 1 base; junction bases outside the gene matches: 5. This specimen comes from a study of cytomegalovirus exposure and HLA in healthy donors. Whole-study findings and limits: CMV serostatus was the sole immune exposure data available. Later work found most CMV-associated TCR beta chains apparently HLA-restricted. The presence/absence work took it that sequencing depth was about the same across donors. In an earlier analysis, in 540 or so donors, most V segments appeared productive either ~90% or ~30% of the time.

The sample comprised PBMCs. The chain uses TRBV29-1 and TRBJ2-2; 7 bases fit TRBD2. The receptor's source is a man aged 25-45 years in good health and CMV-seronegative. The CDR3 loop reads CSVPRGENTGELFF. The CDR3 region has the DNA TGCAGCGTGCCACGGGGGGAGAACACCGGGGAGCTGTTTTTT.